This T cell receptor beta chain was profiled in a study of blood T cell repertoires in COVID-19. At the level of the study: Samples representing acute and convalescent COVID-19 were sourced from the United States, Italy and Spain. PBMCs, B-cell-depleted T cells, or T cells provided the cDNA or gDNA that made up the material.

Looked up from germline, CDR1 is MNHEY and CDR2 is SMNVEV (reference sequence). This CDR3 contains 15 residues. Deletions cut 3 bases from V and 7 bases from J, with 13 bases between. Per the original data handling: Amplifying reference gene primers gave estimates of nucleated cell counts. Clones were read by immunoSEQ multiplex PCR, and TCRdb kept only the in-frame ones, dropping some. The D gene and trimming were derived from the DNA, and the V and J assignments and clone size from that table. This repertoire shows 50,000 to 70,000 clones, about nine tenths found once; its top ten account for 7% to 10%.

V and J are TRBV27 and TRBJ1-6, with D unclear. This sequence was found in a woman over 75 with active COVID-19. Sequenced material: peripheral blood. The CDR3, as DNA: TGTGCCAGCAGTTTCTTATGGGCAGGCAATTCACCCCTCCACTTT. Its protein is CASSFLWAGNSPLHF.